The 8 T cell receptor beta chains given below trace back to one sample, sequenced in a study of identical twins. TCRdb itself ran the 5' RACE reads through MiXCR, one entry per CDR3 protein. The sample includes some 1,700,000 distinct CDR3 sequences, 25% to 35% of them seen just once. Sequenced: cord blood. These receptors were collected from a newborn girl in good health.

The J gene is TRBJ1-1, the V gene TRBV7-9; TRBD1 aligns across 10 bases. With V trimmed by 0 bases and J by 4 bases, 11 bases remained unmatched. The CDR3 is made up of 18 amino acids. Germline-derived CDR1 and CDR2 are SEHNR and FQNEAQ (reference sequence). The CDR3 DNA sequence: TGTGCCAGCAGCTTAGCCGCGTGGGGACAGGGGAAGGGCACTGAAGCTTTCTTT. Its translation is CASSLAAWGQGKGTEAFF. The full variable domain, in which reference TRBV7-9 and TRBJ1-1 provide the parts outside the CDR3, is DTGVSQNPRHKITKRGQNVTFRCDPISEHNRLYWYRQTLGQGPEFLTYFQNEAQLEKSRLLSDRFSAERPKGSFSTLEIQRTEQGDSAMYLCASSLAAWGQGKGTEAFFGQGTRLTVV.

J is TRBJ2-1 and V is TRBV4-2; a possible D gene is TRBD1 (6 bases). This CDR3 contains 15 residues. Looked up from germline, CDR1 is LGHNA and CDR2 is YNFKEQ. The V gene lost 0 bases and the J gene lost 6 bases, with 12 bases spanning the gap. The CDR3 DNA reads as TGTGCCAGCAGCCAAGAAGACCAGGGGAGCAATGAGCAGTTCTTC. Its protein is CASSQEDQGSNEQFF.

Comment on this clonotype: At one boundary the junction diverges from the germline segment, which might be a read error. J is TRBJ2-1 and V is TRBV2; D is possibly TRBD1 or TRBD2 (5 bases each). CDR3 length equals 18 residues. From germline, CDR1 is SNHLY and CDR2 FYNNEI. CDR3 loop: CASRPGPHLVSSYNERFF. DNA of the CDR3: TGTGCCAGCAGGCCGGGACCCCACCTTGTTAGCTCCTACAATGAGCGGTTCTTC. The full variable domain, rest sourced from reference TRBV2 and TRBJ2-1, is EPEVTQTPSHQVTQMGQEVILRCVPISNHLYFYWYRQILGQKVEFLVSFYNNEISEKSEIFDDQFSVERPDGSNFTLKIRSTKLEDSAMYFCASRPGPHLVSSYNERFFGPGTRLTVL.

J is TRBJ1-6 and V is TRBV28; 11 bases align to TRBD1. The CDR3 has 16 residues. V shed 6 bases, J shed 10 bases, and the junction held 11 bases outside the gene matches. Germline lookup yields CDR1 MDHEN and CDR2 SYDVKM. The CDR3 sequence is CASRSGQGAKGSPLHF. The CDR3 nucleotides are TGTGCCAGCAGATCCGGACAGGGGGCCAAGGGATCACCCCTCCACTTT.

The rearrangement links TRBV28 to TRBJ2-7, with D perhaps TRBD1 (6 bases). The CDR3 length is 16 residues. Germline V gene lookup returns CDR1 MDHEN and CDR2 SYDVKM. V was trimmed by 2 bases and J by 2 bases, leaving 16 bases between them. The CDR3 DNA reads as TGTGCCAGCAGTTTAAGTTTAAGGGGGTGGGCCTACGAGCAGTACTTC. Protein sequence: CASSLSLRGWAYEQYF. Together with reference TRBV28 and TRBJ2-7, the CDR3 gives the full variable domain: DVKVTQSSRYLVKRTGEKVFLECVQDMDHENMFWYRQDPGLGLRLIYFSYDVKMKEKGDIPEGYSVSREKKERFSLILESASTNQTSMYLCASSLSLRGWAYEQYFGPGTRLTVT.

The chain links TRBV6-5 to TRBJ2-7; 7 nucleotides align to TRBD2. This CDR3 comprises 17 residues. The V segment lost 0 bases and the J segment 6 bases; nucleotides outside the gene matches: 14. The V gene's germline CDR1 is MNHEY and CDR2 SVGAGI. CDR3 protein: CASSYSYRGSWGGEQYF. The CDR3 DNA reads as TGTGCCAGCAGTTACTCATATCGGGGATCTTGGGGGGGCGAGCAGTACTTC.

This clonotype was counted only a few times. The J gene is TRBJ2-4, the V gene TRBV5-1; 11 bases map to TRBD1. The end of the DNA fits TRBJ2-7 better, so the J call may be wrong. The CDR3 extends over 16 amino acids. Germline lookup yields CDR1 SGHRS and CDR2 YFSETQ. The CDR3: CASSRQDRGQQNEQYF. CDR3 bases: TGCGCCAGCAGTCGCCAGGACAGGGGGCAACAAAACGAGCAGTACTTC.

The chain uses TRBV2 and TRBJ2-4; possibly TRBD1 or TRBD2 for D (6 bases each). Trimming took off 2 bases at V and 3 bases at J, with 11 bases between the two ends. Germline assignment: CDR1 SNHLY and CDR2 FYNNEI. The CDR3 has 15 residues. CDR3 region: CASSEKGGYKNIQYF. The CDR3 coding sequence is TGTGCCAGCAGTGAAAAGGGGGGATACAAAAACATTCAGTACTTC.